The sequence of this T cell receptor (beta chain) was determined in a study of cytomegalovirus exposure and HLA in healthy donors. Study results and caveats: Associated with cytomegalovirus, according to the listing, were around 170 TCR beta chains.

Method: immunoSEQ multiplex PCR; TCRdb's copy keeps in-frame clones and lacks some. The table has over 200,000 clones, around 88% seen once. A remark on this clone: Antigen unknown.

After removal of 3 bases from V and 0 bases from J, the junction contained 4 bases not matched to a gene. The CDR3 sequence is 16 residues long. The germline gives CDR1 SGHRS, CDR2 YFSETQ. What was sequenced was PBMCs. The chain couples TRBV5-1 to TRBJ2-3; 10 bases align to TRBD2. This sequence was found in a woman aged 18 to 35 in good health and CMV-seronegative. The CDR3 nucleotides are TGCGCCAGCAGCTGGACTAGCGGAGCTAGCACAGATACGCAGTATTTT. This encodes CASSWTSGASTDTQYF.